This T cell receptor beta chain appears in the sequencing data of a study of blood T cell repertoires in COVID-19. Study background: Material from acute and convalescent COVID-19 was sourced from the United States, Italy and Spain.

This CDR3 contains 14 residues. V lost 3 bases to trimming and J lost 3 bases, with 10 bases between them. Germline lookup yields CDR1 SGDLS and CDR2 YYNGEE. The method was immunoSEQ multiplex PCR; TCRdb's version includes in-frame clones alone and lacks a portion of them. The sample holds fewer than 200,000 clones, less than 85% seen once. Sequenced: PBMCs or T cells enriched from blood (not recorded which). The chain joins TRBV9 to TRBJ1-5; perhaps TRBD1 as D (5 bases). The sequence derives from a man in his forties or fifties who had recovered from COVID-19. The CDR3: CASSGSGSNQPQHF. As DNA, the CDR3 is TGTGCCAGCAGCGGGTCAGGGTCCAATCAGCCCCAGCATTTT.